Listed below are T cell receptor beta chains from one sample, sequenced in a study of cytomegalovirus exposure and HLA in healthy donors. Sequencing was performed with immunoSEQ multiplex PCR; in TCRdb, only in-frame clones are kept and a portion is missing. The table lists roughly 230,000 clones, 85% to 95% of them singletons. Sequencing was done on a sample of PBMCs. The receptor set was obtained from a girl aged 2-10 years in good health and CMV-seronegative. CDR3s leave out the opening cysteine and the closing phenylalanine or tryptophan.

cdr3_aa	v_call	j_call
ASSLSRSRSGYEQY	TRBV27	TRBJ2-7
AGGLNTGELF	TRBV30	TRBJ2-2
ASTGQINYGYT	TRBV2	TRBJ1-2
ASSPGQHTEAF	TRBV9	TRBJ1-1
ASTRDSLNTEAF	TRBV6-6	TRBJ1-1
AWSLVGVGPERF	TRBV30	TRBJ2-1
ASSLHGQMNTEAF	TRBV7-9	TRBJ1-1
ASSPGLAGGPSYNEQF	TRBV5-4	TRBJ2-1
ASSGRDRGLIRTEAF	TRBV6-1	TRBJ1-1
ASSLGTGYEQY	TRBV7-9	TRBJ2-7
ASSQDAGVEWSEKLF	TRBV4-1	TRBJ1-4
ASSLFHPGNEQF	TRBV5-1	TRBJ2-1
ASNRDLNTEAF	TRBV2	TRBJ1-1
AWSVKGKLDYGGTQY	TRBV30	TRBJ2-5
ASSFWSLEGTGELF	TRBV11-2	TRBJ2-2
ASSPRRDMNTEAF	TRBV2	TRBJ1-1
ASSRMTDYEQF	TRBV4-1	TRBJ2-1
ATSRDSTGRDRGIFGGNTIY	TRBV15	TRBJ1-3